Listed here are 15 T cell receptor beta chains from one sample, sequenced in a study of radiation and T cells in renal cell carcinoma. The time point is: blood 2 weeks post-SBRT. Treatment noted: 15 Gy SBRT to primary tumor, nephrectomy 4 weeks later. Measured with immunoSEQ multiplex PCR; TCRdb has only the in-frame clones, and not every one. The sample has about 130,000 clones; approximately 90% are singletons. The specimen was blood, collected from a patient whose treatment included radiotherapy and nephrectomy. All receptors come from a woman between 70 and 85 years old with renal cell carcinoma.

The chain carries TRBV30 and TRBJ2-5; D is perhaps TRBD1 (5 bases). Germline CDR1 and CDR2: GTSNPN and SVGIG (reference sequence). V dropped 1 base and J dropped 1 base, with 10 bases sitting between them. This CDR3 comprises 14 residues. CDR3 bases: TGTGCCTGGAGTGGCGACAGAAGCCAAGAGACCCAGTACTTC. Translating it yields CAWSGDRSQETQYF.

J is TRBJ2-2 and V is TRBV2; D unclear. This CDR3 spans 11 amino acids. V was clipped by 6 bases and J by 8 bases, with 7 bases between them. Germline V gives CDR1 SNHLY, CDR2 FYNNEI. Written as DNA, the CDR3 is TGTGCCAGCAGCCGACAAGGGGAGCTGTTTTTT. Its translation is CASSRQGELFF.

J is TRBJ2-1 and V is TRBV19; 7 nucleotides agree with TRBD1. With 6 bases clipped from V and 7 bases from J, the junction kept 6 bases outside the gene matches. This CDR3 has 13 residues. Germline values: CDR1 LNHDA, CDR2 SQIVND (reference sequence). The CDR3 bases are TGTGCCAGTAGCCATGCAGGGGGTAATGAGCAGTTCTTC. This encodes CASSHAGGNEQFF.

In nucleotides, the CDR3 is TGTGCCAGCCTCCGGTTGGGGGGCGAAGATACGCAGTATTTT. Amino acids: CASLRLGGEDTQYF. The V gene is TRBV2, the J gene TRBJ2-3, with D perhaps TRBD1 or TRBD2 (6 bases each). Germline V gives CDR1 SNHLY, CDR2 FYNNEI. The CDR3 runs 14 residues. V was shortened by 8 bases and J by 5 bases, with 17 bases between the two germline ends.

V is TRBV15 and J is TRBJ1-6, with D possibly TRBD1 on 6 matching bases. The CDR3 runs 14 residues. Germline CDR1 is LNHNV and CDR2 is YYDKDF (reference sequence). V lost 2 bases to trimming and J lost 6 bases, with 8 bases between them. Here the CDR3 DNA reads TGTGCCACCAGCAGACAGGGGATTAATTCACCCCTCCACTTT. Translated, it gives CATSRQGINSPLHF.

J is TRBJ1-4 and V is TRBV28; the D is unclear. The V and J ends lost 3 bases and 6 bases respectively, with 11 bases between them. This CDR3 has 14 amino acids. Germline CDR1 and CDR2: MDHEN and SYDVKM. The CDR3 sequence: CASSLRVTHEKLFF. The CDR3 DNA reads TGTGCCAGCAGTTTGCGCGTTACTCATGAAAAACTGTTTTTT.

This clone occurred a few times. The genes are TRBV5-5 and TRBJ1-2; a possible D gene is TRBD1 (5 bases). V was trimmed by 4 bases and J by 0 bases, leaving 16 bases between them. This CDR3 region has 16 residues. CDR1 SGHKS and CDR2 YYEKEE come from the germline V gene (reference sequence). Written as DNA, the CDR3 is TGTGCCAGCAGCACTGGGACCGAGGAAGCTAACTATGGCTACACCTTC. This sequence encodes CASSTGTEEANYGYTF.

This sequence joins TRBV2 and TRBJ1-2, with a possible D match to TRBD1 (5 bases). CDR3 length: 11 amino acids. With 8 bases removed from V and 3 bases from J, the gap between germline ends came to 7 bases. The V gene's germline CDR1 is SNHLY and CDR2 FYNNEI. This CDR3 reads CASQGHYGYTF. The CDR3 nucleotides are TGTGCCAGCCAGGGCCACTATGGCTACACCTTC. The whole variable domain, filled in from reference TRBV2 and TRBJ1-2, reads EPEVTQTPSHQVTQMGQEVILRCVPISNHLYFYWYRQILGQKVEFLVSFYNNEISEKSEIFDDQFSVERPDGSNFTLKIRSTKLEDSAMYFCASQGHYGYTFGSGTRLTVV.

The gene calls are TRBV5-1 and TRBJ1-2; no reliable D call. CDR1 is SGHRS, CDR2 YFSETQ, per germline. The CDR3 contains 13 residues. The V gene lost 5 bases and the J gene lost 2 bases, with 10 bases spanning the gap. The CDR3 loop is CASSTGGNYGYTF. As DNA, the CDR3 is TGCGCCAGCAGTACCGGAGGGAACTATGGCTACACCTTC.

V gene TRBV11-2 combines with J gene TRBJ2-1; D could derive from TRBD1 or TRBD2 (5 bases each). Trimming left V 5 bases short and J 9 bases short, with 17 bases between. Germline CDR1 SGHAT, CDR2 FQNNGV. The CDR3 is 14 amino acids. CDR3 amino acids: CASSRRTLVPEQFF. The CDR3 region has the DNA TGTGCCAGCAGCCGTAGGACACTAGTTCCTGAGCAGTTCTTC. The variable domain in full, completed from reference TRBV11-2 and TRBJ2-1, reads EAGVAQSPRYKIIEKRQSVAFWCNPISGHATLYWYQQILGQGPKLLIQFQNNGVVDDSQLPKDRFSAERLKGVDSTLKIQPAKLEDSAVYLCASSRRTLVPEQFFGPGTRLTVL.

This chain connects TRBV6-5 to TRBJ2-1; 7 positions match TRBD2. The CDR3 is made up of 14 amino acids. V lost 5 bases and J lost 5; bases outside the gene matches: 6. Germline V gene sequence: CDR1 MNHEY, CDR2 SVGAGI. The CDR3 sequence is CASSSGAGNNEQFF. The CDR3 nucleotides read TGTGCCAGCAGTAGCGGGGCGGGTAACAATGAGCAGTTCTTC.

The CDR3 sequence is CASSEGGWVTGPGANVLTF. DNA of the CDR3: TGTGCCAGCAGTGAAGGGGGTTGGGTCACCGGCCCTGGGGCCAACGTCCTGACTTTC. The chain recombines TRBV2 with TRBJ2-6, with no clear D. This CDR3 is 19 amino acids long. With 1 base removed from V and 2 bases from J, the gap between germline ends came to 18 bases. The germline V gene encodes CDR1 SNHLY and CDR2 FYNNEI.

The chain recombines TRBV9 with TRBJ2-5, with a possible D match to TRBD2 (7 bases). V lost 1 base to trimming and J lost 1 base, with 11 bases between them. The CDR3 consists of 15 residues. The germline V gene encodes CDR1 SGDLS and CDR2 YYNGEE. The CDR3 bases are TGTGCCAGCAGCGTATATGCGGGGGCCCAAGAGACCCAGTACTTC. Amino acid sequence: CASSVYAGAQETQYF.

The gene calls are TRBV2 and TRBJ1-1; no clear D. The CDR3 extends over 15 amino acids. From germline, CDR1 is SNHLY and CDR2 FYNNEI. Trimming shortened V by 4 bases and J by 0 bases, and 12 bases separated the two germline ends. The CDR3 coding sequence is TGTGCCAGCAGTGGGAGCAGTACTATGAACACTGAAGCTTTCTTT. Translated: CASSGSSTMNTEAFF. The full variable domain, with the rest looked up from reference TRBV2 and TRBJ1-1, is EPEVTQTPSHQVTQMGQEVILRCVPISNHLYFYWYRQILGQKVEFLVSFYNNEISEKSEIFDDQFSVERPDGSNFTLKIRSTKLEDSAMYFCASSGSSTMNTEAFFGQGTRLTVV.

The chain joins TRBV29-1 to TRBJ2-3, with TRBD1 matching over 7 bases. This CDR3 has 14 amino acids. Looked up from germline, CDR1 is SQVTM and CDR2 is ANQGSEA. V dropped 6 bases and J dropped 1; count of bases not matched to a gene: 7. The CDR3 loop reads CSVRGPVGTDTQYF. CDR3 bases: TGCAGCGTGAGGGGGCCGGTCGGCACAGATACGCAGTATTTT.